This TCR beta chain was observed in a study of blood T cell repertoires in COVID-19. Data came from immunoSEQ multiplex PCR; TCRdb stores just in-frame clones and leaves some out. This table holds about 180,000 clones, around nine tenths found once. There are 16 residues in the CDR3. Germline CDR1 and CDR2: ENHRY and SYGVKD. The ends lost 4 bases at V and 9 bases at J; junction bases unmatched: 10. Sequencing was done on a sample of peripheral blood. The gene calls are TRBV10-3 and TRBJ1-6; 9 bases are a match to TRBD1. This sequence originates from a woman between 70 and 85 years old with COVID-19, enrolled during active disease. CDR3 residues: CAISGADRGKSSPLHF. In nucleotides, the CDR3 is TGTGCCATCAGTGGAGCCGACAGGGGGAAGAGTTCACCCCTCCACTTT.